The source of this T cell receptor beta chain is a study of cytomegalovirus exposure and HLA in healthy donors. CDR1 and CDR2 from the germline V gene are MGHDK and SYGVNS. This CDR3 has 16 residues. Trimming took 4 bases from V and 3 from J; bases not matched to a gene: 8. PCR employed 60 Vbeta and 13 Jbeta primers. Using immunoSEQ multiplex PCR, the repertoire was profiled, and TCRdb retains in-frame clones only, with some absent. The sample yields some 130,000 clones, 55% to 65% seen once. The J gene is TRBJ2-3, the V gene TRBV25-1, with 9 bases fitting TRBD1. The sequence derives from a man aged 35-49 years in good health and CMV-seropositive. The sample consisted of PBMCs. As DNA, the CDR3 is TGTGCCAGCAGTGGGGGGACAGGGCAGGCGACAGATACGCAGTATTTT. It translates to CASSGGTGQATDTQYF.